This T cell receptor (beta chain) was sequenced in a study of blood T cells in healthy people across ages (dated by TCRdb to 2014 to 2015). Regarding the research as a whole: In model experiments, roughly one uniquely barcoded TCR beta cDNA molecule per two T cells was captured by template switching. The donors were divided into four age groups: young (average 16 years), middle-aged (roughly 40), aged (approximately 62) and long-lived (approximately 74). The study analyzed two additional independent replicas of 1 million unique cDNA reads from the same blood draw for two donors, one aged 18 to 30 and one aged 80 or older. To track age-related changes in TCR beta repertoire diversity, the study relied on deep sequencing normalized with unique cDNA molecular identifiers. General study outcomes and caveats: Because profiling used bulk unsorted PBMCs, naive and antigen-experienced compartments could not be compared conclusively. Because donor CMV infection status was unknown, age-related changes in expanded clonotypes were potentially confounded. Observed TCR beta diversity per million T cells fell roughly linearly with age, and a significant reduction was already apparent by age around 44. Compared with the aged group, the long-lived group had more naive CD4+ T cells, fewer expanded clones and increased TCR diversity, suggesting age selection. Total diversity estimates from one million sequenced T cells were considered lower bounds and underestimates. A strong correlation was found between observed TCR beta diversity and the percentage of naive T cells measured by flow cytometry.

As to this clonotype: The antigen it recognizes is unknown. Base qualities are not recorded, but no much larger clone differs from it by a single base.

Donors were a few dozen systemically healthy Caucasian individuals from Russia aged roughly 6 to 90 years. Approximately 9.3 milliliters of peripheral blood were drawn from each donor into EDTA-treated Vacutainer tubes. Ficoll-Paque density-gradient centrifugation was used to isolate PBMCs, with at least 7 million per sample. Total RNA, at least 5 micrograms per sample, was extracted from PBMCs with Trizol reagent. The percentages of naive CD45RAhigh/CD27high T cells were determined by flow cytometry on a PBMC aliquot from every donor. Library prep was done by 5' RACE. The listed sequencing device is Illumina HiSeq 2500. A second PCR of roughly 7 to 12 cycles was performed with a sample-barcoded 5' primer and a J-beta primer mix. Each TCR beta cDNA molecule received a unique molecular identifier from a template-switch 5' adaptor carrying 12 random nucleotides. Each sample yielded at least 2.5 million CDR3-containing paired-end reads. All of the RNA was converted into first-strand cDNA using the Mint cDNA synthesis kit, with a TRBC-specific oligonucleotide serving as the primer. After uracil-DNA glycosylase treatment, a first 18-cycle PCR used universal primers M1SS and BC2_uni_R on all cDNA. The authors' pipeline ran thus. For normalization, 1 million high-quality reads, each with a distinct molecular identifier, were randomly selected from each sample. Instead of being binned into consensus sequences, reads that shared molecular identifiers were thrown out. MiTCR, with a Q25 quality threshold and the strictest error-elimination algorithm, was used for CDR3 identification, clonotype clustering and error correction. A nonparametric unseen species model using Euler transformation provided a lower-bound estimate of total TCR beta diversity. TCRdb reprocessed the public reads (quality trimming at Q25 with fastp, clone calling with MiXCR) and kept in-frame beta chains. Entries are consolidated by CDR3 protein sequence, retaining the most common genes and DNA. What appears here as the V and J calls and clone size reflects TCRdb's work, not the paper's. A total of 780,000 or so distinct CDR3 sequences appear in this sample, around 25% of them only once. Together, the top ten hold 3.7% of the sample.

Taken from the germline V gene, the CDR1 and CDR2 loops are SGHDN and FVKESK. At the junction V is shortened by 6 bases and J by 5 bases, with 8 bases in between. The CDR3 numbers 12 residues from cysteine through phenylalanine. Only the CDR3 DNA is retained, 36 bases long and in frame from the first base. These data also featured in a second study, about T cells of mothers and their children. The second study's paper adds: Nine systemically healthy Caucasian individuals served as donors, namely three mothers together with their six children. cDNA synthesis used all of the extracted RNA, with roughly 1.5 ug of RNA in each 15 ul reaction. Sample barcodes and 2-4 random nucleotides were added via the M1S primer in the second PCR. More than 9 million TCR beta CDR3 reads were obtained from each mother, and roughly 3.1 million reads were obtained from each child. In both related and unrelated pairs, thymic selection shapes the output of TCR recombination in a similar way, with inherited differences having only a minor effect. Normalized repertoire overlap in related mother-child pairs was always slightly higher than in unrelated mother-child pairs, but the difference was never significant. Persistent microchimeric T cell clones were not detected, at a sensitivity of approximately 100 clones per million clonotypes. Deep NGS was used in the study to compare the TCR beta repertoires of mothers and children and to look for features that separate related mother-child pairs from unrelated individuals. The mean age was about 40 +/- 4 years for the mothers and around 10 +/- 4 years for the children. After adapter ligation was performed with NEBNext reagents, the libraries were sequenced on an Illumina HiSeq 2000 with 100+100 nt paired-end reads. To prevent cross-contamination, the mother and child libraries were prepared one month apart and sequenced in separate runs. For each donor, somewhere between roughly 500,000 and 2,300,000 distinct TCR beta clonotypes were identified. Naive TCR beta clonotypes were estimated from low-frequency clonotypes matched to each donor's FACS-determined naive share, without sorting.

Recombination joined TRBV14 with TRBJ2-1, with the D gene call left open. Sequencing was carried out using blood. The clonotype comes from a boy between 5 and 17 years old in good health. The CDR3 reads CASSNRNNEQFF. The bases read TGTGCCAGCAGTAATAGGAACAATGAGCAGTTCTTC.